The source of this TCR beta chain is a study of blood T cells in healthy people across ages (dated by TCRdb to between 2015 and 2016). About the study as a whole: In model experiments, roughly one uniquely barcoded TCR beta cDNA molecule per two T cells was captured by template switching. Age-related changes in TCR beta repertoire diversity were measured in the study by deep sequencing normalized with unique cDNA molecular identifiers. Four age groups were formed from the donors: young (average roughly 15 years), middle-aged (just under 40), aged (62) and long-lived (more than 75). To avoid experimental bias, donors of different ages were randomly spread across the sequencing lanes. The study analyzed two additional independent replicas of 1 million unique cDNA reads from the same blood draw for two donors, one aged 18 to 30 and one aged 80 or older.

Broader findings and caveats from the paper: Observed TCR beta diversity correlated strongly with the percentage of naive T cells measured by flow cytometry. Since profiling was done on bulk unsorted PBMCs, naive and antigen-experienced compartments could not be conclusively compared. The long-lived group showed more naive CD4+ T cells, fewer expanded clones and increased TCR diversity than the aged group, suggesting age selection. As age increased, observed TCR beta diversity per million T cells dropped in a roughly linear way, and a significant reduction was already evident by age around 41. Because the CMV infection status of the donors was unknown, age-related changes in expanded clonotypes may potentially have been confounded. Total diversity estimates from one million sequenced T cells were considered lower bounds and underestimates.

For this clonotype: Which antigen it targets is not known. One base away there is no much larger clone; base qualities are not given.

Systemically healthy Caucasian individuals from Russia, 39 in total and aged about 6 to 95 years, were included as donors. Each donor gave roughly 9 milliliters of peripheral blood, drawn into EDTA-treated Vacutainer tubes. Ficoll-Paque density-gradient centrifugation was used to isolate PBMCs, with at least 6 million per sample. Total RNA was extracted from PBMCs with Trizol reagent, with at least 6 micrograms obtained per sample. For every donor, an aliquot of PBMCs went through flow cytometry to measure the percentages of naive CD45RAhigh/CD27high T cells. The library relied on 5' RACE. Reads for this sample came from an Illumina HiSeq 2500. A second about 7 to 12 cycle PCR used a sample-barcoded 5' primer and a J-beta primer mix. A template-switch 5' adaptor carrying 12 random nucleotides introduced a unique molecular identifier onto each TCR beta cDNA molecule. Each sample yielded at least 3 million CDR3-containing paired-end reads. All of the RNA was converted into first-strand cDNA using the Mint cDNA synthesis kit, with a TRBC-specific oligonucleotide serving as the primer. After uracil-DNA glycosylase treatment, a first 18-cycle PCR used universal primers M1SS and BC2_uni_R on all cDNA. Per the original workflow: For normalization, 1 million high-quality reads were randomly selected from each sample, with every read carrying a distinct molecular identifier. Instead of being binned into consensus sequences, reads that shared molecular identifiers were thrown out. CDR3 identification, clonotype clustering and error correction used MiTCR with a Q25 quality threshold and the strictest error-elimination algorithm. A nonparametric unseen species model using Euler transformation provided a lower-bound estimate of total TCR beta diversity. TCRdb itself trimmed the public reads at Q25 with fastp, ran MiXCR and retained productive beta chains. Duplicate CDR3 protein sequences are folded into a single record with the most common DNA and genes. These V and J calls are TCRdb output, not the study's own analysis. For this sample there are about 1.4 million distinct CDR3 sequences; approximately 59% appear just once. 5% to 7% of the sample goes to the ten largest clones.

V loses 6 bases of germline sequence and J loses 0 bases, and the interval between the two ends is 15 bases. Counted from cysteine to phenylalanine, this CDR3 has 16 amino acids. The sequence is cut down to CDR3 DNA, 48 bases in frame from base 1. The germline V gene sets CDR1 to MGHDK and CDR2 to SYGVNS. The sequencing sample was made of blood. The clonotype originates from a man aged 18 to 30 in good health. The chain is encoded by TRBV25-1 joined to TRBJ2-1; the D gene is perhaps TRBD1 or TRBD2, as each covers 6 bases. The sequenced DNA is TGTGCCAGCAGGGGGGCGGGACGGAGCTCCTACAATGAGCAGTTCTTC. Translated, it gives CASRGAGRSSYNEQFF.